This TCR beta chain was observed in a study of regulatory T cells in long-lasting Graves disease. Time point given: newly diagnosed GD, antithyroid drugs for less than 3 months. Construction of the TCR library relied on RNA isolated from PBMCs. There are a few counts of this clonotype. With iRepertoire HTBI primers and Arm-PCR of CDR3 regions, TCR beta libraries were built. Each CDR3 protein gets one entry after TCRdb re-called the multiplex PCR reads with MiXCR. The table shows more than 450,000 distinct CDR3 sequences, with more than 10% occurring only once. V lost 4 bases and J 3 bases, leaving 15 bases between the germline ends. CDR1 is SGHTA, CDR2 FQGNSA, per germline. This CDR3 comprises 15 residues. This sample was shared with a second study, whose subject was T cells in Graves' hyperthyroidism and ophthalmopathy.

V and J are TRBV7-2 and TRBJ1-1, with D perhaps matching TRBD1 (5 bases). Sequencing was performed on peripheral blood mononuclear cells (PBMCs), taken at new diagnosis, from a patient treated with antithyroid drugs. This sequence originates from a woman aged 25-40 years with Graves disease. CDR3 DNA: TGTGCCAGCAGCTCAGCTAGGGGTTCGGACACTGAAGCTTTCTTT. It yields the protein CASSSARGSDTEAFF.